These 15 T cell receptor beta chains share one sample of origin, sequenced in a study of blood T cell repertoires in COVID-19. The table came from immunoSEQ multiplex PCR; TCRdb's copy has only in-frame clones and leaves some out. Here the sample spans about 440,000 clones, 90% being singletons. The specimen was PBMCs or T cells enriched from blood (not recorded which). Source of these receptors: a man younger than 30 who had recovered from COVID-19.

To note about this clone: This sample includes further DNA sequences coding for the same CDR3. The chain joins TRBV30 to TRBJ1-5; no firm D call. Germline V gene data show CDR1 as GTSNPN and CDR2 as SVGIG (reference sequence). There are 14 residues in the CDR3. With 2 bases removed from V and 4 bases from J, the gap between germline ends came to 12 bases. The CDR3 DNA reads as TGTGCCTGGAGTCCCGACCGCGGTAATCAGCCCCAGCATTTT. This gives the protein CAWSPDRGNQPQHF.

The chain combines TRBV20-1 with TRBJ1-1; the match to TRBD1 covers 7 bases. With V trimmed by 3 bases and J by 5 bases, 9 bases remained unmatched. Germline assignment: CDR1 DFQATT and CDR2 SNEGSKA (reference sequence). The CDR3 spans 14 residues. The CDR3 nucleotides read TGCAGTGCTAGTCGAGGGCAGGGGGTGACTGAAGCTTTCTTT. The encoded protein is CSASRGQGVTEAFF.

This sequence joins TRBV11-3 and TRBJ2-3; 14 positions match TRBD2. CDR1 is SGHNT, CDR2 YENEEA, per germline. The V and J ends lost 1 base and 6 bases, in that order; junction bases with no gene match: 3. The CDR3 is 16 amino acids. CDR3 residues: CASSLGTSGGTDTQYF. The CDR3 DNA reads TGTGCCAGCAGCTTAGGGACTAGCGGGGGGACGGATACGCAGTATTTT. The full variable domain, its missing parts supplied by reference TRBV11-3 and TRBJ2-3, is EAGVVQSPRYKIIEKKQPVAFWCNPISGHNTLYWYLQNLGQGPELLIRYENEEAVDDSQLPKDRFSAERLKGVDSTLKIQPAELGDSAVYLCASSLGTSGGTDTQYFGPGTRLTVL.

The chain links TRBV7-9 to TRBJ2-1; 9 nucleotides align to TRBD2. The J segment lost 6 bases and the V segment lost 0 bases, leaving 6 bases of the junction unmatched. This CDR3 has 16 amino acids. Germline V gene lookup returns CDR1 SEHNR and CDR2 FQNEAQ (reference sequence). The CDR3, as DNA: TGTGCCAGCAGCTTAGCAGCGGGAGGTATAGCCAATGAGCAGTTCTTC. Its translation is CASSLAAGGIANEQFF.

V and J are TRBV5-1 and TRBJ2-1; tentative D call: TRBD1 (6 bases). Trimming stripped 0 bases from V and 6 bases from J, with 10 bases between. The CDR3 length is 14 residues. Germline V lookup: CDR1 SGHRS, CDR2 YFSETQ. The CDR3 reads CASSLATGPNEQFF. The CDR3 coding sequence is TGCGCCAGCAGCTTGGCTACAGGGCCCAATGAGCAGTTCTTC. The full variable domain, in which reference TRBV5-1 and TRBJ2-1 provide the parts outside the CDR3, is KAGVTQTPRYLIKTRGQQVTLSCSPISGHRSVSWYQQTPGQGLQFLFEYFSETQRNKGNFPGRFSGRQFSNSRSEMNVSTLELGDSALYLCASSLATGPNEQFFGPGTRLTVL.

The gene calls are TRBV6-5 and TRBJ1-1, with a weak D call TRBD1 (5 bases). Trimming stripped 8 bases from V and 0 bases from J, with 10 bases between. The CDR3 contains 13 residues. Germline V gene lookup returns CDR1 MNHEY and CDR2 SVGAGI. CDR3 nucleotide sequence: TGTGCCAGCCGACAGTCAATGAACACTGAAGCTTTCTTT. Translation: CASRQSMNTEAFF.

J is TRBJ1-6 and V is TRBV24-1; D uncertain. Trimming removed 9 bases at V and 7 bases at J, with 15 bases between. Per germline, CDR1 KGHDR and CDR2 SFDVKD. The CDR3 has 14 residues. The CDR3: CATRGGRANSPLHF. CDR3 in DNA: TGTGCCACCCGCGGCGGGCGGGCAAATTCACCCCTCCACTTT.

CDR3 nucleotide sequence: TGTGCCAGTAGTGCACAGGGCAAGACTGAAGCTTTCTTT. Encoded protein: CASSAQGKTEAFF. The rearrangement uses TRBV19 and TRBJ1-1; TRBD1 is a possible D gene (6 bases). The germline V gene has CDR1 LNHDA and CDR2 SQIVND (reference sequence). This CDR3 region has 13 residues. Trimming pared 5 bases from V and 5 bases from J, leaving 12 bases between.

This clone was observed once. The gene calls are TRBV2 and TRBJ1-4; possibly TRBD1 for D (6 bases). The V end was cut by 6 bases, the J end by 4 bases, with 15 bases between. This CDR3 comprises 15 residues. CDR1 and CDR2 (germline): SNHLY, FYNNEI. CDR3 sequence: CASRRQDSSNEKLFF. The CDR3 region has the DNA TGTGCCAGCAGACGACAGGATTCGAGTAATGAAAAACTGTTTTTT. The whole variable domain, filled in from reference TRBV2 and TRBJ1-4, reads EPEVTQTPSHQVTQMGQEVILRCVPISNHLYFYWYRQILGQKVEFLVSFYNNEISEKSEIFDDQFSVERPDGSNFTLKIRSTKLEDSAMYFCASRRQDSSNEKLFFGSGTQLSVL.

V is TRBV6-5 and J is TRBJ1-5, with D perhaps TRBD1 (5 bases). Per the germline V gene, CDR1 is MNHEY and CDR2 is SVGAGI. This CDR3 comprises 14 residues. The germline V and J ends were trimmed by 6 bases and 7 bases, with 16 bases remaining between them. CDR3 bases: TGTGCCAGCAGAAGAGTAGGGGAAAACCAGCCCCAGCATTTT. It yields the protein CASRRVGENQPQHF.

A note on this clone: This specimen includes other DNA sequences encoding the same CDR3. The chain uses TRBV5-1 and TRBJ1-4; D may be TRBD1 (6 bases). CDR3 length: 14 amino acids. The V and J ends lost 0 bases and 8 bases respectively, with 11 bases between them. CDR1 SGHRS and CDR2 YFSETQ come from the germline V gene. CDR3 in DNA: TGCGCCAGCAGCTTGGAACAGGGAGGGGAAAAACTGTTTTTT. This sequence encodes CASSLEQGGEKLFF. Drawing the rest from reference TRBV5-1 and TRBJ1-4, the complete variable domain is KAGVTQTPRYLIKTRGQQVTLSCSPISGHRSVSWYQQTPGQGLQFLFEYFSETQRNKGNFPGRFSGRQFSNSRSEMNVSTLELGDSALYLCASSLEQGGEKLFFGSGTQLSVL.

The chain employs TRBV19 and TRBJ2-6; TRBD2 matches at 7 bases. Germline CDR1 LNHDA, CDR2 SQIVND (reference sequence). This CDR3 has 18 amino acids. After removal of 6 bases from V and 0 bases from J, the junction contained 11 bases not matched to a gene. The CDR3 is CASRDRAGKSSGANVLTF. Written as DNA, the CDR3 is TGTGCCAGTAGGGATCGAGCGGGGAAAAGCTCTGGGGCCAACGTCCTGACTTTC.

The chain has TRBV5-4 and TRBJ1-2, with D perhaps matching TRBD1 (5 bases). V was clipped by 6 bases and J by 6 bases, with 15 bases between them. Germline CDR1 reads SGHNT; CDR2 reads YYREEE (reference sequence). The CDR3 consists of 13 residues. As DNA, the CDR3 is TGTGCCAGCAAGGGATCGACAGACAATGGCTACACCTTC. Its protein is CASKGSTDNGYTF.

This rearrangement joins TRBV11-2 to TRBJ1-6; 8 bases line up with TRBD1. After removal of 6 bases from V and 1 base from J, the junction contained 8 bases not matched to a gene. Per the germline V gene, CDR1 is SGHAT and CDR2 is FQNNGV. CDR3 length equals 17 residues. The CDR3, as DNA: TGTGCCAGCAGTGACGGACAGGGTTGGTCCTATAATTCACCCCTCCACTTT. It specifies CASSDGQGWSYNSPLHF.

The chain carries TRBV3-1 (or the pseudogene TRBV3-2) and TRBJ2-7, with D unclear. Germline V gives CDR1 LGHDT, CDR2 YNNKEL (reference sequence). The ends were cut back, 4 bases at V and 4 bases at J, with 11 bases in the middle. The CDR3 runs to 13 residues. CDR3 nucleotide sequence: TGTGCCAGCAGCCCAGAATGGAGTTACGAGCAGTACTTC. Translation: CASSPEWSYEQYF.